What follows describes a single T cell receptor (beta chain). The sample comes from a study of blood T cell repertoires in COVID-19. Study-level background: Sites across the United States, Italy and Spain contributed samples from acute and convalescent COVID-19. Sources were T cells, B-cell-depleted T cells, or PBMCs; the material itself was cDNA or gDNA.

In terms of age and location, participants ranged from about 18 to 100 years and lived in under 30 US areas. Clinical history reported by participants formed the basis on which cohorts were assigned. The assay was immunoSEQ multiplex PCR, and TCRdb's table has in-frame clones only and misses some. The sample has roughly 280,000 clones; approximately 90% are singletons. This CDR3 has 16 residues. Germline V gives CDR1 MNHEY, CDR2 SMNVEV (reference sequence). V dropped 5 bases and J dropped 4; count of bases not matched to a gene: 13. The chain employs TRBV27 and TRBJ2-5; 7 bases map to TRBD2. The sequence came from a man aged 40-55 years who had been exposed to COVID-19. Sequenced input: PBMCs or T cells enriched from blood (not recorded which). CDR3 nucleotide sequence: TGTGCCAGCAGTCGTATTCAGTCGGGGGGTGGAGAGACCCAGTACTTC. Amino acid sequence: CASSRIQSGGGETQYF.